In this sample, the clone carrying this T cell receptor beta chain turned up a few times. Sequencing used immunoSEQ multiplex PCR; TCRdb keeps in-frame clones, though not all of them. The repertoire has 95,000 to 100,000 clones, roughly 78% of them found once; the top ten carry more than 1.5%. This sample is drawn from a study of control samples from healthy donors and cancer patients. In germline, CDR1 is MNHEY, CDR2 SVGEGT. The CDR3 sequence is 16 residues long. V lost 3 bases to trimming and J lost 0 bases, with 14 bases between them. Source material: blood. V gene TRBV6-2 or TRBV6-3 combines with J gene TRBJ1-1; D might be TRBD1 (5 bases). The sequence derives from a man aged 60-69 years in good health. CDR3: CASSYDVRALNTEAFF. The CDR3 DNA sequence: TGTGCCAGCAGTTATGATGTCAGGGCCCTGAACACTGAAGCTTTCTTT.